This T cell receptor (beta chain) appears in the sequencing data of a study of T cell repertoires in cytomegalovirus infection (dated 2019 in TCRdb). At the level of the whole study: Peptide stimulations targeted recently identified HLA-C-restricted CMV epitopes, whose presentation resists viral immunomodulation, together with well-studied HLA-B-restricted epitopes. The HLA type of each donor mattered for the analysis, because public TCR beta signatures pointed to carriage of CMV infection along with the matching HLA type. Findings and caveats that apply to the study as a whole: The ex vivo response was dominated by HLA-C-restricted CMV-specific TCR beta clonotypes, which also provided the single most frequent clonotype in two of eight donors. In both this cohort and an independent cohort of several hundred donors, the cumulative frequency of public TCR beta family members distinguished carriers of CMV infection plus the relevant HLA type.

The sample was run on an Illumina HiSeq 1500. Clones were called with MiXCR by TCRdb after fastp trimmed the public reads at Q25, and only in-frame beta chains were retained. Rows with a matching CDR3 protein are joined into one entry that keeps the most common DNA and genes. The sample table records 80,000 or so distinct CDR3 sequences; approximately 40% of these occur just once. The ten largest make up just over 90% of the sample. About this clonotype: Its antigen specificity is not known. Qualities for individual bases were not recorded, and no much larger clone is one base off.

The CDR3 holds 13 amino acids from the cysteine to the phenylalanine. CDR3 DNA only is kept here, 39 bases in frame from base 1. Trimming removed 3 bases from V and 5 bases from J, leaving 8 bases between the germline ends. The CDR1 and CDR2 encoded by the germline V gene are MGHRA and YSYEKL. The treatment or condition tag for this specimen amounts to: in vitro stimulation with specific CMV peptide epitopes to enrich CMV-specific T cells. This receptor was obtained from a human donor in good health (CMV status not recorded). Some clones in this sample may be carry-over from other donors' samples. The chain is assembled from TRBV4-1 and TRBJ2-1; no D segment can be confidently identified. This sample comprised CD8+ T cells from cultured PBMCs, obtained from culture after CMV antigen stimulation. The encoded CDR3 is CASSHANNNEQFF. DNA sequence: TGCGCCAGCAGCCACGCCAACAACAATGAGCAGTTCTTC.